The source of this T cell receptor beta chain is a study of T cell changes during pregnancy in multiple sclerosis. Sequenced by immunoSEQ multiplex PCR; TCRdb stores in-frame clones only, minus some. The top ten hold roughly 1% of the sample, which has some 100,000 clones, 94% seen once. Per the germline V gene, CDR1 is MDHEN and CDR2 is SYDVKM. V was trimmed by 5 bases and J by 2 bases, leaving 13 bases between them. CDR3 length: 14 residues. J is TRBJ2-7 and V is TRBV28; tentative D call: TRBD1 (6 bases). This sequence was found in a female donor with multiple sclerosis, enrolled in a pregnancy study. The starting material was peripheral blood, obtained before pregnancy. In DNA, the CDR3 is TGTGCCAGCAGTGGGGGCAGGGTTCCCTACGAGCAGTACTTC. Translating gives CASSGGRVPYEQYF. The full variable domain, with the rest looked up from reference TRBV28 and TRBJ2-7, is DVKVTQSSRYLVKRTGEKVFLECVQDMDHENMFWYRQDPGLGLRLIYFSYDVKMKEKGDIPEGYSVSREKKERFSLILESASTNQTSMYLCASSGGRVPYEQYFGPGTRLTVT.